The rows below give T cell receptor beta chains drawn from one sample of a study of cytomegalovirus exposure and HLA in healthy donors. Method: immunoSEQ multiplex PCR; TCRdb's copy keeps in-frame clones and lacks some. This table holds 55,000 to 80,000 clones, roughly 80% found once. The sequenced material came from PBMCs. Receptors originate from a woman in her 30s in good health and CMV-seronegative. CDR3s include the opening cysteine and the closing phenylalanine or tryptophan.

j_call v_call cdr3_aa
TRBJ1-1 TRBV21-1 CASSTLDDDGLEAFF
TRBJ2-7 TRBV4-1 CASSQGRGGYEQYF
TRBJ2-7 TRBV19 CASATGDSYEQYF
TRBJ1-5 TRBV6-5 CASRNRGLSNQPQHF
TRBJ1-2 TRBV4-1 CASSQVPADAGKGYTF
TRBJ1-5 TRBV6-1 CASSGDNQPQHF
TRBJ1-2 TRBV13 CASSPRRVEGYTF
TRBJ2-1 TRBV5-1 CASSLNSGGTNNEQFF
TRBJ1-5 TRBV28 CASSLQGGNQPQHF
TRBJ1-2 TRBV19 CASSIGAGYTF
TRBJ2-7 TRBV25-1 CASSEDPPGTGEQYF
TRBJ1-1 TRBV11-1 CASSFGPGQGFTEAFF
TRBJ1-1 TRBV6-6 CASSPGLTNTEAFF
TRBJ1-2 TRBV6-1 CASSGTGGALHGYTF
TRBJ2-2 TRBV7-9 CSTYGDRVGNTGELFF
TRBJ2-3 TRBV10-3 CAISAGLAGGTDTQYF
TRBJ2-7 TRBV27 CASQSGGSSYEQYF
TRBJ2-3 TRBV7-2 CASSLYSDTQYF
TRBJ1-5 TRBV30 CAWSVRGGWNQPQHF
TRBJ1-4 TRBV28 CASSSTGLEPGGKLFF
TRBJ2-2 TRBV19 CASKGVANTGELFF
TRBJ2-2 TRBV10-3 CAISETGNTGELFF
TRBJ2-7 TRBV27 CASSSGTGGSYEQYF
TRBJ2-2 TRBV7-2 CASSARGGANTGELFF
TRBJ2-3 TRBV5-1 CASSFYGASTDTQYF